This record concerns one T cell receptor (beta chain) sequence. Antigen: not known. Making TCR cDNA involved 5'RACE template switching, which added UMIs and a universal primer site. Using its own MiXCR run on the 5' RACE reads, TCRdb lists one record per CDR3 protein. Of about 260,000 distinct CDR3 sequences in the sample, over 10% are singletons; the top ten hold roughly 0.5%. The data belong to a study of T cells after yellow fever vaccination. On the study more broadly: Fractions with few cells were prepared using SMART-Seq v4 Ultra Low Input.

The V end lost 3 bases, the J end lost 7 bases, and 3 bases lay between the germline ends. This CDR3 is 10 amino acids long. General observations from the study: Abundant clonotypes from the bulk population could get into FACS-sorted repertoires as contaminants. Primary-vaccination clones mostly resurfaced post-booster (96% CD4, approximately 87% CD8).

The genes are TRBV12-3 or TRBV12-4 and TRBJ1-2; D unresolved. Source: CD4+ T cells sorted from PBMCs, taken 45 days after the yellow fever booster vaccination. The TCR sequence derives from a man younger than 45 who received the YFV17D yellow fever vaccine. The CDR3 bases are TGTGCCAGCAGTTTTGGTGGCTACACCTTC. Its protein is CASSFGGYTF.